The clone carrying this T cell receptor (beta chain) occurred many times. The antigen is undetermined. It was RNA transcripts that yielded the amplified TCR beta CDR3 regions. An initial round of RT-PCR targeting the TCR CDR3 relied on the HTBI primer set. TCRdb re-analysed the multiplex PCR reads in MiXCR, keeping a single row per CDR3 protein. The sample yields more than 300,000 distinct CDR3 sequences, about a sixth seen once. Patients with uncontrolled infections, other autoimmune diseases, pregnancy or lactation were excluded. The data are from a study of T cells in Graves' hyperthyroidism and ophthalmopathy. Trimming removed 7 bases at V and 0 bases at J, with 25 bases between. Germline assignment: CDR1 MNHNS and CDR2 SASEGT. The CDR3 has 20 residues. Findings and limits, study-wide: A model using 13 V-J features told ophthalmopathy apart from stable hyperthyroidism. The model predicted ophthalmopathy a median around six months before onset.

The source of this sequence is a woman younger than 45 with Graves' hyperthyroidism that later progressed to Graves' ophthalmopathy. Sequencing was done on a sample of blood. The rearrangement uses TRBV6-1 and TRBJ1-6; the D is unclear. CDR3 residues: CASKDVYYLGFGSYNSPLHF. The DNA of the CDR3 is TGTGCCAGCAAAGACGTATACTATTTGGGGTTTGGCTCCTATAATTCACCCCTCCACTTT.